The next 22 T cell receptor beta chains were all read from a single sample in a study of regulatory T cells in long-lasting Graves disease. Indicated time point: newly diagnosed GD, antithyroid drugs for less than 3 months. Construction of the TCR library relied on RNA isolated from PBMCs. Combining iRepertoire HTBI primers with Arm-PCR of CDR3 regions, the authors built TCR beta libraries. MiXCR, applied by TCRdb to the multiplex PCR reads, yields one record per CDR3 protein. The sample holds under 300,000 distinct CDR3 sequences; approximately 20% are singletons and the top ten take approximately 20%. Sequenced here: peripheral blood mononuclear cells (PBMCs), sampled at new diagnosis, from a patient treated with antithyroid drugs. These receptors all stem from a female donor with Graves disease.

At least ten counts were recorded for this clonotype. This chain uses TRBV20-1 with TRBJ1-2, with D possibly matching TRBD1 (6 bases). Trimming took off 1 base at V and 3 bases at J, with 9 bases between the two ends. This CDR3 region has 13 residues. Germline V gives CDR1 DFQATT, CDR2 SNEGSKA (reference sequence). CDR3 residues: CSARGSGDYGYTF. Here the CDR3 DNA reads TGCAGTGCTAGAGGGTCAGGGGACTATGGCTACACCTTC.

About this clonotype itself: A far larger clone is one base from this, pointing to a likely read error. The conserved closing phenylalanine or tryptophan is absent in this CDR3, likely reflecting a read error. This chain connects TRBV28 to TRBJ2-1; D is uncertain. The J call may not be correct, given that the DNA end is closer to TRBJ2-5. The CDR3 totals 12 residues. Germline-derived CDR1 and CDR2 are MDHEN and SYDVKM. The CDR3 sequence is CASSETREAQYL. The CDR3 coding sequence is TGTGCCAGCTCAGAGACAAGAGAGGCCCAGTACCTC.

Ten or more counts support this clonotype. The chain combines TRBV5-1 with TRBJ2-1, with a possible D match to TRBD2 (5 bases). Per the germline V gene, CDR1 is SGHRS and CDR2 is YFSETQ. This CDR3 spans 14 amino acids. Trimming left V 4 bases short and J 8 bases short, with 16 bases between. In DNA, the CDR3 is TGCGCCAGCAGCCGTGACGGTGCGAGGGATGAGCAGTTCTTC. Translated, it gives CASSRDGARDEQFF.

This clonotype was detected many times. The chain joins TRBV11-2 to TRBJ1-1; no firm D call. CDR3 length: 15 residues. CDR1 is SGHAT, CDR2 FQNNGV, per germline. Trimming cost V 3 bases and J 1 base, with 12 bases left between them. The CDR3 loop is CASSFDPTANTEAFF. In DNA, the CDR3 is TGTGCCAGCAGCTTCGACCCGACCGCGAACACTGAAGCTTTCTTT.

This clonotype was detected only a few times. The chain recombines TRBV7-2 with TRBJ2-1; the D gene is possibly TRBD2 (5 bases). Trimming removed 6 bases at V and 9 bases at J, with 15 bases between. Germline V lookup: CDR1 SGHTA, CDR2 FQGNSA. The CDR3 is 13 amino acids. The chain's CDR3 is CASSPGRGSEQFF. CDR3 nucleotides: TGTGCCAGCAGTCCCGGCCGGGGAAGTGAGCAGTTCTTC.

The chain carries TRBV7-9 and TRBJ2-7, with D possibly matching TRBD2 (5 bases). The CDR3 spans 14 residues. Deletions cut 5 bases from V and 0 bases from J, with 11 bases between. Germline CDR1 is SEHNR and CDR2 is FQNEAQ (reference sequence). CDR3: CASSSSASSYEQYF. The CDR3 DNA reads TGTGCCAGCAGCAGTAGCGCGAGCTCCTACGAGCAGTACTTC.

The table lists this clonotype with a few counts. This chain joins TRBV6-2 or TRBV6-3 and TRBJ2-3; D might be TRBD1 (5 bases). The length of the CDR3 is 9 residues. The V end was cut by 4 bases, the J end by 15 bases, with 8 bases between. CDR1 MNHEY and CDR2 SVGEGT come from the germline V gene. The CDR3 here is CASSSGHYF. CDR3 nucleotides: TGTGCCAGCAGTTCCGGACATTATTTT.

This chain connects TRBV2 to TRBJ2-5; a possible D gene is TRBD2 (5 bases). Germline CDR1 reads SNHLY; CDR2 reads FYNNEI. Between the trimmed V and J ends, which lost 3 bases and 3 bases, there was a span of 14 bases. The CDR3 is 15 residues long. The CDR3 spells CASSDEGVPEETQYF. The CDR3 DNA is TGTGCCAGCAGTGATGAGGGCGTACCGGAAGAGACCCAGTACTTC. Full variable domain (remainder filled in from reference TRBV2 and TRBJ2-5): EPEVTQTPSHQVTQMGQEVILRCVPISNHLYFYWYRQILGQKVEFLVSFYNNEISEKSEIFDDQFSVERPDGSNFTLKIRSTKLEDSAMYFCASSDEGVPEETQYFGPGTRLLVL.

This clonotype appeared many times. The chain recombines TRBV27 with TRBJ1-1; possibly TRBD1 for D (6 bases). This CDR3 is 13 amino acids long. Trimming shortened V by 3 bases and J by 4 bases, and 9 bases separated the two germline ends. Germline CDR1 MNHEY, CDR2 SMNVEV (reference sequence). The CDR3 reads CASSFVGGTEAFF. The CDR3 region has the DNA TGTGCCAGCAGTTTTGTAGGGGGCACTGAAGCTTTCTTT.

The genes are TRBV7-6 and TRBJ2-2, with D tentatively TRBD1 or TRBD2 (6 bases each). V dropped 2 bases and J dropped 4 bases, with 17 bases sitting between them. Germline CDR1 and CDR2: SGHVS and FNYEAQ. The length of the CDR3 is 17 residues. CDR3 nucleotides: TGTGCCAGCAGCTTAAAGTCGCCAGGAGGGGGCACCGGGGAGCTGTTTTTT. Encoded protein: CASSLKSPGGGTGELFF.

V is TRBV12-3 or TRBV12-4 and J is TRBJ1-1; D is perhaps TRBD1 (6 bases). The CDR3 is made up of 13 amino acids. Trimming left V 6 bases short and J 1 base short, with 9 bases between. The CDR3 sequence: CASRGGQNTEAFF. The CDR3 DNA reads TGTGCCAGCAGGGGGGGACAGAACACTGAAGCTTTCTTT.

Of note for this clonotype: The likely explanation is a read error, given a far larger clone one base away. The chain links TRBV18 to TRBJ2-3; 8 nucleotides agree with TRBD2. The J call is in doubt because the DNA end fits TRBJ2-7 better. The CDR3 totals 14 residues. From germline, CDR1 is KGHSH and CDR2 LQKENI. The CDR3 spells CASSPRGAYNEQYF. CDR3 nucleotide sequence: TGTGCCAGCTCACCGCGGGGGGCCTACAATGAGCAGTACTTC.

This clonotype was found many times. One end of the junction fails to match germline, which may point to a read error. V and J are TRBV7-2 and TRBJ2-5, with TRBD1 identical over 10 bases. Germline V lookup: CDR1 SGHTA, CDR2 FQGNSA. CDR3 length: 14 amino acids. The CDR3 loop reads CASSPNSGTGAFYF. DNA of the CDR3: TGTGCCAGCAGCCCGAACTCCGGGACAGGGGCATTCTATTTC.

This clonotype was found a few times. A clone one base away is much larger, so this may be a read error. The rearrangement links TRBV11-3 to TRBJ1-1, with TRBD1 identical over 9 bases. Germline loops: CDR1 SGHNT, CDR2 YENEEA. The CDR3 has 15 amino acids. CDR3 amino acids: CASSPGTGTITVAFF. The CDR3 region has the DNA TGTGCCAGCAGCCCGGGGACAGGGACTATCACTGTAGCTTTCTTT.

This clonotype appeared a few times. A read error is possible here, since a much larger clone lies one base away. The CDR3 coding sequence is TGTGCCACCCGGAACACCGGGGAGCTGTTTTTT. Residues: CATRNTGELFF. The rearrangement links TRBV6-1 to TRBJ2-2; no firm D call. CDR3 size: 11 residues. V gave up 10 bases and J gave up 1 base, with 4 bases separating them. CDR1 is MNHNS and CDR2 is SASEGT in the germline V gene.

Concerning this clonotype: A junction end diverges from the germline sequence, so it may reflect a read error. V and J are TRBV6-2 or TRBV6-3 and TRBJ2-5, with TRBD2 as a possible D gene (6 bases). The CDR3 is 14 amino acids. Germline CDR1 is MNHEY and CDR2 is SVGEGT. CDR3 sequence (DNA): TGTGCCAGCTCGGGACTGAGATTTCAAGAGGCCCAGTACTTC. Its translation is CASSGLRFQEAQYF.

This clonotype appeared many times. V gene TRBV30 combines with J gene TRBJ1-2, with D perhaps matching TRBD1 (6 bases). V shed 0 bases and J shed 5 bases, with 13 bases lying between them. Germline lookup yields CDR1 GTSNPN and CDR2 SVGIG (reference sequence). The CDR3 is 14 residues long. CDR3 DNA sequence: TGTGCCTGGAGTGTATGGGAGGGGGTTTATGGCTACACCTTC. Its protein is CAWSVWEGVYGYTF.

This clonotype has a count of ten or more. The germline gene is not matched at one end of the junction; a read error may be the cause. The rearrangement links TRBV5-1 to TRBJ1-3; D perhaps matches TRBD1 (5 bases). The CDR3 is 14 amino acids. Germline-derived CDR1 and CDR2 are SGHRS and YFSETQ. CDR3 in DNA: TGTGCCAGCAGCTTAGGGACGGTCGGAAACACCATATATTTT. Its translation: CASSLGTVGNTIYF.

This clonotype was seen more than once but under ten times. This chain links TRBV4-3 with TRBJ2-3; D gene uncertain. The CDR3 contains 16 residues. The V end lost 4 bases, the J end lost 4 bases, and 18 bases lay between the germline ends. Germline V gene sequence: CDR1 LGHNA, CDR2 YSLEER. The CDR3 DNA follows: TGCGCCAGCAGCCCCTCCTCATCCTCGGGCGCAGATACGCAGTATTTT. Protein: CASSPSSSSGADTQYF.

This clonotype was found many times. The gene calls are TRBV6-1 and TRBJ1-5, with TRBD1 matching over 8 bases. CDR3 length: 16 residues. CDR1 and CDR2 (germline): MNHNS, SASEGT. With 5 bases clipped from V and 0 bases from J, the junction kept 6 bases outside the gene matches. The chain's CDR3 is CASSRQGIYSNQPQHF. The CDR3 DNA sequence: TGTGCCAGCAGTCGACAGGGGATATATAGCAATCAGCCCCAGCATTTT.

This clonotype showed up many times. The chain carries TRBV11-2 and TRBJ1-2; maybe TRBD1 (5 bases). The CDR3 is 16 residues long. V dropped 0 bases and J dropped 2 bases, with 13 bases sitting between them. In germline, CDR1 is SGHAT, CDR2 FQNNGV. Here the CDR3 DNA reads TGTGCCAGCAGCTTAGATCCGGGACGGACGAACTATGGCTACACCTTC. This translates into CASSLDPGRTNYGYTF.

This clonotype was recorded many times. The genes are TRBV11-2 and TRBJ2-5, with D unclear. Germline-derived CDR1 and CDR2 are SGHAT and FQNNGV. CDR3 length: 13 amino acids. Trimming took 2 bases from V and 1 from J, leaving 5 bases between them. CDR3 residues: CASSLSLQETQYF. The CDR3 DNA follows: TGTGCCAGCAGCTTATCCCTCCAAGAGACCCAGTACTTC.